The 32 T cell receptor beta chains below all came from one sample that was sequenced in a study of blood T cell repertoires in COVID-19. Sequenced by immunoSEQ multiplex PCR; TCRdb stores in-frame clones only, minus some. The sample records roughly 140,000 clones, more than 75% being singletons. Sequenced input: peripheral blood. The receptors were sampled from a human donor in a cohort sampled during active COVID-19.

This chain joins TRBV7-8 and TRBJ2-1; weak D call: TRBD2 (5 bases). CDR1 is SGHVS, CDR2 FQNEAQ, per germline. The CDR3 length is 16 residues. V was pared by 5 bases and J by 0 bases, with 14 bases between. The CDR3 is CASSIAGLLSYNEQFF. CDR3 nucleotide sequence: TGTGCCAGCAGCATCGCCGGACTCCTCTCCTACAATGAGCAGTTCTTC.

The chain uses TRBV10-3 and TRBJ1-2, with a weak D call TRBD1 (5 bases). Germline CDR1 ENHRY, CDR2 SYGVKD. V gave up 6 bases and J gave up 0 bases, with 8 bases separating them. The CDR3 length is 13 residues. The CDR3 protein is CAISQDTNYGYTF. The CDR3 nucleotides are TGTGCCATCAGCCAGGACACTAACTATGGCTACACCTTC.

The chain joins TRBV30 to TRBJ2-2; 11 nucleotides agree with TRBD2. This CDR3 region has 14 residues. Germline CDR1 GTSNPN, CDR2 SVGIG (reference sequence). V dropped 5 bases and J dropped 4; count of bases not matched to a gene: 3. CDR3 DNA: TGTGCCTGGGGACTAGCGGGCAGCACCGGGGAGCTGTTTTTT. Protein product: CAWGLAGSTGELFF.

V and J are TRBV16 and TRBJ1-1; a possible D gene is TRBD1 (5 bases). CDR1 KGHSY and CDR2 FQNENV come from the germline V gene. The CDR3 sequence is 13 residues long. V was trimmed by 4 bases and J by 1 base, leaving 7 bases between them. As DNA, the CDR3 is TGTGCCAGCAGCCGCAGGGAGAACACTGAAGCTTTCTTT. It encodes CASSRRENTEAFF.

V gene TRBV6-5 combines with J gene TRBJ1-1; possible D gene TRBD1, 6 bases. V gave up 6 bases and J gave up 4 bases, with 18 bases separating them. Germline CDR1 is MNHEY and CDR2 is SVGAGI. This CDR3 spans 15 amino acids. The CDR3 sequence: CASSRNGGGGTEAFF. CDR3 DNA sequence: TGTGCCAGCAGCCGAAACGGGGGGGGCGGCACTGAAGCTTTCTTT.

The CDR3 is CASSPVGRGNTEAFF. DNA of the CDR3: TGCGCCAGCAGCCCCGTGGGCAGGGGGAACACTGAAGCTTTCTTT. The chain joins TRBV5-1 to TRBJ1-1; D perhaps matches TRBD1 (6 bases). Germline CDR1 is SGHRS and CDR2 is YFSETQ. V was shortened by 4 bases and J by 1 base, with 14 bases between the two germline ends. The CDR3 loop spans 15 amino acids.

This clone has just one count. The genes are TRBV25-1 and TRBJ2-3; D is undetermined. This CDR3 region has 11 residues. From germline, CDR1 is MGHDK and CDR2 SYGVNS. Trimming left V 6 bases short and J 5 bases short, with 6 bases between. CDR3 residues: CASSSIDTQYF. In DNA form, the CDR3 reads TGTGCCAGCAGCTCTATAGATACGCAGTATTTT.

CDR3 loop: CASSLALERTLAKNIQYF. DNA for the CDR3: TGTGCCAGCAGCTTAGCGCTGGAGAGGACTCTAGCCAAAAACATTCAGTACTTC. This chain connects TRBV7-8 to TRBJ2-4; possible D gene TRBD2, 5 bases. In germline, CDR1 is SGHVS, CDR2 FQNEAQ. V lost 0 bases and J lost 0, with 15 bases in between. This CDR3 contains 18 residues.

The chain has TRBV10-2 and TRBJ2-7, with D possibly TRBD1 on 5 matching bases. The length of the CDR3 is 13 residues. Germline V CDR1 and CDR2: WSHSY, SAAADI. V lost 8 bases and J lost 4, with 15 bases in between. In nucleotides, the CDR3 is TGCGCCAGCCAGCGACAGCCTCTTTACGAGCAGTACTTC. Amino acid sequence: CASQRQPLYEQYF.

This chain joins TRBV6-5 and TRBJ1-6; D is perhaps TRBD1 (6 bases). Looked up from germline, CDR1 is MNHEY and CDR2 is SVGAGI. The CDR3 contains 14 residues. V was pared by 8 bases and J by 5 bases, with 13 bases between. Written as DNA, the CDR3 is TGTGCCAGCGAAACCGGGACAAATAATTCACCCCTCCACTTT. As protein: CASETGTNNSPLHF.

The chain recombines TRBV6-5 with TRBJ2-4, with D tentatively TRBD1 (7 bases). The germline gives CDR1 MNHEY, CDR2 SVGAGI. V gave up 5 bases and J gave up 8 bases, with 16 bases separating them. CDR3 length: 14 amino acids. This CDR3 reads CASSPRGAKDIQYF. CDR3 nucleotide sequence: TGTGCCAGCAGTCCCAGGGGGGCTAAGGACATTCAGTACTTC.

The chain couples TRBV28 to TRBJ2-1; 15 nucleotides line up with TRBD2. Trimming removed 4 bases from V and 2 bases from J; junction bases left unmatched: 6. Germline loops: CDR1 MDHEN, CDR2 SYDVKM. CDR3 length: 18 amino acids. In nucleotides, the CDR3 is TGTGCCAGCAGTTCATCTAGGACTAGCGGGGGGGCCTACAATGAGCAGTTCTTC. It yields the protein CASSSSRTSGGAYNEQFF.

CDR3 loop: CASSGLAGVYEQYF. The DNA for the CDR3 is TGTGCCAGCAGCGGACTAGCGGGGGTCTACGAGCAGTACTTC. The rearrangement joins TRBV7-2 to TRBJ2-7; 13 nucleotides line up with TRBD2. The CDR3 spans 14 residues. V dropped 5 bases and J dropped 3; count of bases not matched to a gene: 1. Germline V lookup: CDR1 SGHTA, CDR2 FQGNSA.

J is TRBJ2-5 and V is TRBV6-5, with D uncertain. Germline V CDR1 and CDR2: MNHEY, SVGAGI. This CDR3 region has 15 residues. Trimming took 7 bases from V and 1 from J, leaving 16 bases between them. The CDR3 DNA is TGTGCCAGCATGAGTGTCAGAGGATTCCAAGAGACCCAGTACTTC. It translates to CASMSVRGFQETQYF.

The chain joins TRBV27 to TRBJ2-1, with 8 bases identical to TRBD2. J gave up 2 bases and V 3 bases, and 6 bases lay outside the gene matches. The CDR3 has 16 residues. Germline V CDR1 and CDR2: MNHEY, SMNVEV (reference sequence). This CDR3 is CASSFHRGGPYNEQFF. The CDR3 bases are TGTGCCAGCAGTTTTCACCGGGGGGGGCCCTACAATGAGCAGTTCTTC.

The V gene is TRBV11-2, the J gene TRBJ2-1, with 8 positions matching TRBD2. The CDR3 has 16 residues. Unmatched junction bases numbered 9, after V lost 5 bases and J lost 3 bases. In germline, CDR1 is SGHAT, CDR2 FQNNGV. The CDR3 sequence is CASSPRGGRNYNEQFF. In DNA form, the CDR3 reads TGTGCCAGCAGCCCTCGGGGGGGGCGGAACTACAATGAGCAGTTCTTC.

The V gene is TRBV4-1, the J gene TRBJ2-5, with 7 bases aligning to TRBD2. The CDR3 spans 16 residues. Germline assignment: CDR1 MGHRA and CDR2 YSYEKL. V was pared by 4 bases and J by 7 bases, with 15 bases of the junction left unmatched. CDR3 in amino acids: CASSLGLGAGEGTQYF. CDR3 DNA sequence: TGCGCCAGCAGCCTTGGCTTAGGGGCGGGAGAGGGGACCCAGTACTTC.

The genes are TRBV11-2 and TRBJ2-1, with 9 bases matching TRBD1. The CDR3 totals 15 residues. Trimming took 5 bases from V and 0 from J; bases not matched to a gene: 2. CDR1 SGHAT and CDR2 FQNNGV come from the germline V gene. CDR3 region: CASSMDRGSYNEQFF. The DNA of the CDR3 is TGTGCCAGCAGCATGGACAGGGGCTCCTACAATGAGCAGTTCTTC.

The V gene is TRBV12-3 or TRBV12-4, the J gene TRBJ2-2, with a possible D match to TRBD2 (5 bases). This CDR3 comprises 13 residues. Trimming took 7 bases from V and 6 from J, leaving 12 bases between them. In DNA, the CDR3 is TGTGCCAGCACGAAAGAGGGCCCCGGGGAGCTGTTTTTT. Its protein is CASTKEGPGELFF.

This rearrangement joins TRBV3-1 (or the pseudogene TRBV3-2) to TRBJ1-3; D gene unclear. Germline CDR1 is LGHDT and CDR2 is YNNKEL (reference sequence). This CDR3 is 14 amino acids long. The ends were cut back, 1 base at V and 0 bases at J, with 4 bases in the middle. DNA of the CDR3: TGTGCCAGCAGCCAAGGTAGCTCTGGAAACACCATATATTTT. This sequence encodes CASSQGSSGNTIYF.

The chain recombines TRBV4-1 with TRBJ2-3; 9 nucleotides agree with TRBD2. From germline, CDR1 is MGHRA and CDR2 YSYEKL. The CDR3 covers 17 residues. V was clipped by 0 bases and J by 0 bases; unmatched bases: 4. The CDR3 is CASSQEVAGVSTDTQYF. In DNA, the CDR3 is TGCGCCAGCAGCCAAGAAGTAGCGGGGGTGAGCACAGATACGCAGTATTTT.

The rearrangement joins TRBV29-1 to TRBJ2-1, with TRBD2 matching 8 bases. Looked up from germline, CDR1 is SQVTM and CDR2 is ANQGSEA. The CDR3 extends over 14 amino acids. J lost 7 bases, V lost 1 base, and 6 bases had no gene match. The CDR3 coding sequence is TGCAGCGTTGAAGGGCGGGGGGCTATAAATGAGCAGTTCTTC. This encodes CSVEGRGAINEQFF.

This clone was detected only once. This CDR3 is CASSPGQFETQYF. The DNA of the CDR3 is TGTGCCAGCTCCCCTGGACAGTTCGAGACCCAGTACTTC. The chain is built from TRBV18 and TRBJ2-5, with D possibly matching TRBD1 (6 bases). CDR1 KGHSH and CDR2 LQKENI come from the germline V gene. Trimming took 6 bases from V and 5 from J, leaving 13 bases between them. This CDR3 region has 13 residues.

This chain connects TRBV19 to TRBJ2-2; TRBD2 agrees at 13 bases. The V segment lost 8 bases and the J segment 7 bases; nucleotides outside the gene matches: 13. The germline CDR1 and CDR2 sequences are LNHDA and SQIVND (reference sequence). This CDR3 is built from 17 residues. The CDR3: CASGLRTSGSRGGELFF. The CDR3 DNA is TGTGCCAGTGGATTACGGACTAGCGGGAGTCGGGGCGGGGAGCTGTTTTTT.

The chain has TRBV5-1 and TRBJ2-3; 11 nucleotides line up with TRBD2. V gave up 0 bases and J gave up 4 bases; unmatched junction bases: 7. The CDR3 has 17 amino acids. The V gene's germline CDR1 is SGHRS and CDR2 YFSETQ. CDR3 amino acids: CASSLDPLAGVADTQYF. The CDR3 nucleotides read TGCGCCAGCAGCTTGGACCCACTAGCGGGAGTGGCAGATACGCAGTATTTT.

The rearrangement links TRBV30 to TRBJ1-2, with 8 bases that match TRBD1. Germline lookup yields CDR1 GTSNPN and CDR2 SVGIG (reference sequence). This CDR3 comprises 16 residues. With 2 bases clipped from V and 3 bases from J, the junction kept 11 bases outside the gene matches. The DNA for the CDR3 is TGTGCCTGGAGTACCCCGGACAGGGTGCTATACTATGGCTACACCTTC. Amino acid sequence: CAWSTPDRVLYYGYTF.

This chain joins TRBV6-5 and TRBJ2-7, with 9 bases identical to TRBD1. Germline V gives CDR1 MNHEY, CDR2 SVGAGI. V shed 7 bases and J 1 base; nucleotides not matched to a gene: 8. This CDR3 is built from 15 residues. The CDR3 bases are TGTGCCAGCAAATCCCGACAGGGGGTGTCCTACGAGCAGTACTTC. Protein sequence: CASKSRQGVSYEQYF.

This clone was picked up a small number of times. The chain uses TRBV4-2 and TRBJ2-1, with 10 bases matching TRBD2. The CDR3 has 16 residues. Germline CDR1 is LGHNA and CDR2 is YNFKEQ. Unmatched junction bases numbered 4, after V lost 4 bases and J lost 1 base. CDR3 sequence (DNA): TGTGCCAGCAGCCGAGAGACTAGCGGGTCCTACAATGAGCAGTTCTTC. Translating it yields CASSRETSGSYNEQFF.

This clone was seen a few times. The genes are TRBV6-6 and TRBJ2-3; a weak D match, TRBD1 (6 bases). This CDR3 is 16 amino acids long. CDR1 and CDR2 (germline): MNHNY, SVGAGI (reference sequence). V lost 2 bases and J 2 bases, leaving 14 bases between the germline ends. Written as DNA, the CDR3 is TGTGCCAGCAGTTACCCCGGGACAACACTCACAGATACGCAGTATTTT. Translated, it gives CASSYPGTTLTDTQYF.

The rearrangement uses TRBV29-1 and TRBJ1-1; 11 positions match TRBD1. Germline CDR1 is SQVTM and CDR2 is ANQGSEA. With 8 bases clipped from V and 3 bases from J, the junction kept 5 bases outside the gene matches. The CDR3 is 13 amino acids. The CDR3 DNA is TGCAGCACGGACAGGGGGCTTCACACTGAAGCTTTCTTT. It translates to CSTDRGLHTEAFF. The entire variable domain, with the rest obtained from reference TRBV29-1 and TRBJ1-1, is as follows: SAVISQKPSRDICQRGTSLTIQCQVDSQVTMMFWYRQQPGQSLTLIATANQGSEATYESGFVIDKFPISRPNLTFSTLTVSNMSPEDSSIYLCSTDRGLHTEAFFGQGTRLTVV.

This chain uses TRBV5-1 with TRBJ2-7, with 7 positions matching TRBD2. Germline V gives CDR1 SGHRS, CDR2 YFSETQ. The CDR3 sequence is 15 residues long. V lost 2 bases and J lost 3; bases outside the gene matches: 8. The CDR3: CASSFIGTTDYEQYF. DNA for the CDR3: TGCGCCAGCAGCTTTATCGGGACTACCGACTACGAGCAGTACTTC.

This clone was seen ten or more times. CDR3 nucleotides: TGTGCCAGCAGCTTAGAATCCGGCGGGAGGGCCGAGCAGTACTTC. Its protein product is CASSLESGGRAEQYF. The chain recombines TRBV11-2 with TRBJ2-7; 9 nucleotides line up with TRBD2. V was pared by 0 bases and J by 6 bases, with 6 bases of the junction left unmatched. This CDR3 is built from 15 residues. Germline V gene data show CDR1 as SGHAT and CDR2 as FQNNGV.